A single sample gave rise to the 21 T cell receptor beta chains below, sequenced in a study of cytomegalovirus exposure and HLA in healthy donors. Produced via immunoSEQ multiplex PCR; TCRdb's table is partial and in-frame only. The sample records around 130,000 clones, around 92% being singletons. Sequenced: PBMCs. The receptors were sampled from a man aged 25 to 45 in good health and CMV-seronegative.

The CDR3 coding sequence is TGTGCCAGCAGCTTGGGGGGACAGGGACTGCGGGGCTACACCTTC. This sequence encodes CASSLGGQGLRGYTF. This chain uses TRBV5-6 with TRBJ1-2, with 9 nucleotides matching TRBD1. With 0 bases clipped from V and 8 bases from J, the junction kept 8 bases outside the gene matches. Germline CDR1 and CDR2: SGHDT and YYEEEE. The CDR3 has 15 amino acids.

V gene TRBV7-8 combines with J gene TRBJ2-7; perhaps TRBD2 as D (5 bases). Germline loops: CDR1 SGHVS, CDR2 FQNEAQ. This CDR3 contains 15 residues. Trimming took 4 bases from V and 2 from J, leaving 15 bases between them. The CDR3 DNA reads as TGTGCCAGCAGCTCCGATGGGCTAGCTCCCTACGAGCAGTACTTC. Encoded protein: CASSSDGLAPYEQYF.

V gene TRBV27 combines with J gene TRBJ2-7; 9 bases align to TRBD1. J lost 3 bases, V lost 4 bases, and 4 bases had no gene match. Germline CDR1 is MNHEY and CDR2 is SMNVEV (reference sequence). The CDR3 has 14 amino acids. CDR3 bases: TGTGCCAGCAGTTCGGGACAGGGATACTACGAGCAGTACTTC. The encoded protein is CASSSGQGYYEQYF.

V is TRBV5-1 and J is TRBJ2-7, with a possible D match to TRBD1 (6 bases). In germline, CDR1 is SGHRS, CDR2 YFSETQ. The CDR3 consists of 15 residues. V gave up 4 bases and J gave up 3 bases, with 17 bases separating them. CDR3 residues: CASSTLQGKGYEQYF. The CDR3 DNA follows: TGCGCCAGCAGCACCTTACAGGGTAAAGGCTACGAGCAGTACTTC.

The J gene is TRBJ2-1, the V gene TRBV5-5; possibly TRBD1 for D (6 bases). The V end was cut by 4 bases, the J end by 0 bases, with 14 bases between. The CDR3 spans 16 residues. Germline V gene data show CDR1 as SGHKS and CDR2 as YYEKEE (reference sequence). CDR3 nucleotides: TGTGCCAGCAGCCGGGACACCAAACTCTCCTACAATGAGCAGTTCTTC. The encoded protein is CASSRDTKLSYNEQFF.

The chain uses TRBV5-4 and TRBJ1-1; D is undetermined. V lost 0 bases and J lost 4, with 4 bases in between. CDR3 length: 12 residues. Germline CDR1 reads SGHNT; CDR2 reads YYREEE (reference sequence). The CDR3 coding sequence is TGTGCCAGCAGCTTGGACATCACTGAAGCTTTCTTT. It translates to CASSLDITEAFF.

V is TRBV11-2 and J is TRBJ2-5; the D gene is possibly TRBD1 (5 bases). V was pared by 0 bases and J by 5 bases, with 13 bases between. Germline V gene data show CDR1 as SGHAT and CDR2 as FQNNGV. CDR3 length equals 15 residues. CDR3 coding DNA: TGTGCCAGCAGCTTAGATCAGTGGGGCAGGGAGACCCAGTACTTC. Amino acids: CASSLDQWGRETQYF.

CDR3 DNA: TGTGCCAGCAGTCTGACCCACGCAGGACAGCCCCAGCATTTT. This gives the protein CASSLTHAGQPQHF. The J gene is TRBJ1-5, the V gene TRBV6-5; D is undetermined. The CDR3 runs 14 residues. In germline, CDR1 is MNHEY, CDR2 SVGAGI. The V end was cut by 5 bases, the J end by 7 bases, with 15 bases between.

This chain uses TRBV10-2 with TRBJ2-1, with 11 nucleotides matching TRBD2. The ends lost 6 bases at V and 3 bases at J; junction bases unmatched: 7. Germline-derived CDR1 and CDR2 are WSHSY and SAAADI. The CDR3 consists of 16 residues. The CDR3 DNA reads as TGCGCCAGCAGCGACCAGACTAGCGGGGTCTACAATGAGCAGTTCTTC. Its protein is CASSDQTSGVYNEQFF.

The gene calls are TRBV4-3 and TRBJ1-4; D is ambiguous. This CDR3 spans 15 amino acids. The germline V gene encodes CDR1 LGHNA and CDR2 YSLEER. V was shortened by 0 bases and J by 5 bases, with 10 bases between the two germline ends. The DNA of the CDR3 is TGCGCCAGCAGCCAAGATAGAGGACTGAATGAAAAACTGTTTTTT. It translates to CASSQDRGLNEKLFF.

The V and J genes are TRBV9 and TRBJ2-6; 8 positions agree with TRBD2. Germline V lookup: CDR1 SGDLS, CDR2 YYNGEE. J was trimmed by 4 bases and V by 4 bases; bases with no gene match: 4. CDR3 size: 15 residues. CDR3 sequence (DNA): TGTGCCAGCAGCCCCCGACTAGCGGGGGCCAACGTCCTGACTTTC. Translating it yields CASSPRLAGANVLTF.

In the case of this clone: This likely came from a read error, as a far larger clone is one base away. The DNA for the CDR3 is TGTGCCAGCAGTGAACTAGCGGGGGGGACAGATACGCAGTATTTT. Translation gives CASSELAGGTDTQYF. The chain couples TRBV2 to TRBJ2-3; the match to TRBD2 covers 12 bases. The CDR3 has 15 residues. V was clipped by 2 bases and J by 3 bases; unmatched bases: 0. Germline CDR1 reads SNHLY; CDR2 reads FYNNEI.

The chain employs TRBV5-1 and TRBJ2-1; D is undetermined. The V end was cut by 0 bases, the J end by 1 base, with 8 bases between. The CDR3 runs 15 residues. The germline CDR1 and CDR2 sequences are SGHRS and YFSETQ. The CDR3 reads CASSLAASSYNEQFF. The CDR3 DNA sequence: TGCGCCAGCAGCTTGGCCGCCAGTTCCTACAATGAGCAGTTCTTC.

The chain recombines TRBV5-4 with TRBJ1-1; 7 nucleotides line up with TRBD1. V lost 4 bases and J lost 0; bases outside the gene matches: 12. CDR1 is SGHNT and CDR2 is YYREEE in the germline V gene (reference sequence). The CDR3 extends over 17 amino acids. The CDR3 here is CASSGPGQSTVNTEAFF. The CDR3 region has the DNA TGTGCCAGCAGCGGCCCGGGACAGTCGACGGTGAACACTGAAGCTTTCTTT.

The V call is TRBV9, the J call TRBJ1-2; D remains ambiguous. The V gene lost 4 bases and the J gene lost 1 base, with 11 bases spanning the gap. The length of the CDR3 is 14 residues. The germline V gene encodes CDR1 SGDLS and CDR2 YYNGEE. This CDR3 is CASSTRLSNYGYTF. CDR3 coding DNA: TGTGCCAGCAGCACCCGACTGAGTAACTATGGCTACACCTTC.

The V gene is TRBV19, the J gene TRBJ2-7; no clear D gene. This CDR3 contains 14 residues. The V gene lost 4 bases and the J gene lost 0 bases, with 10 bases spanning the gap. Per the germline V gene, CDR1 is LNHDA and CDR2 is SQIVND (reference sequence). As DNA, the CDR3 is TGTGCCAGTAGTAACCCCCCGAGCTCCTACGAGCAGTACTTC. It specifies CASSNPPSSYEQYF.

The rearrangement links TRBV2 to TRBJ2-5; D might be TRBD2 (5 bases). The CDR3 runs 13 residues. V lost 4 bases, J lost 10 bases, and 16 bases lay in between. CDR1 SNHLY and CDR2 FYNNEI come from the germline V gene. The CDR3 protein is CASSGSLVEDQYF. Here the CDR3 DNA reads TGTGCCAGCAGTGGATCACTAGTTGAGGACCAGTACTTC.

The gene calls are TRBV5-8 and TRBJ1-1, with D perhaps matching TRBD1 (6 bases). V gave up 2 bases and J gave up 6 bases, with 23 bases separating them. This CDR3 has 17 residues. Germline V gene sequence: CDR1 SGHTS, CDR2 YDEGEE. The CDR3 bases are TGTGCCAGCAGCTTTGGCCAGGGGTCCCCTTTCCACTCTGAAGCTTTCTTT. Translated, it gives CASSFGQGSPFHSEAFF.

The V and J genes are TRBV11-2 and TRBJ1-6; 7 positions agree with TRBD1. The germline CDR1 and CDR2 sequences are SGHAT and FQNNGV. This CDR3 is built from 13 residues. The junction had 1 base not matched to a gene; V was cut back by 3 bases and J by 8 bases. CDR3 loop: CASSFDRDSPLHF. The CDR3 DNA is TGTGCCAGCAGCTTTGACAGGGATTCACCCCTCCACTTT.

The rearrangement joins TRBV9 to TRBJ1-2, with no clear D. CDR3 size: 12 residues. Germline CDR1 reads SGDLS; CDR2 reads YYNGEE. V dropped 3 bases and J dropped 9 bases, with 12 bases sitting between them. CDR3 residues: CASSGNQESYTF. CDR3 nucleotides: TGTGCCAGCAGCGGTAATCAGGAAAGCTACACCTTC.

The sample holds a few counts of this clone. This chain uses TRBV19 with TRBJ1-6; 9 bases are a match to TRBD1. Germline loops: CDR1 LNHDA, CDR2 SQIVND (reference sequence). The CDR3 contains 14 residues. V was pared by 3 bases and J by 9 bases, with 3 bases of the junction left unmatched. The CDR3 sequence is CASSIWDRASPLHF. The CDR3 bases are TGTGCCAGTAGTATTTGGGACAGGGCTTCACCCCTCCACTTT. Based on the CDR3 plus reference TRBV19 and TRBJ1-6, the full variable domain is DGGITQSPKYLFRKEGQNVTLSCEQNLNHDAMYWYRQDPGQGLRLIYYSQIVNDFQKGDIAEGYSVSREKKESFPLTVTSAQKNPTAFYLCASSIWDRASPLHFGNGTRLTVT.